These T cell receptor beta chains were read from a single sample in a study of cytomegalovirus exposure and HLA in healthy donors. Sequencing used immunoSEQ multiplex PCR; TCRdb keeps in-frame clones, though not all of them. Altogether about 110,000 clones are present, roughly nine tenths being singletons, with the ten largest covering roughly 4%. Sequencing input: PBMCs. Every receptor here comes from a woman between 18 and 30 years old in good health and CMV-seropositive. Each CDR3 is given with its conserved first and last residue. The order of the fields is J gene, V gene, clone size, D gene, CDR3 protein, CDR3 DNA. D genes are given only for firm matches. Only some rows state a clone size, as once, few, many or a class for expanded clones.

J gene: TRBJ1-1; V gene: TRBV28; clone size: once; D gene: TRBD1; CDR3 protein: CASNRAGGVVFF; CDR3 DNA: TGTGCCAGCAATCGGGCAGGGGGCGTAGTTTTCTTT
J gene: TRBJ1-2; V gene: TRBV6-6; clone size: -; D gene: -; CDR3 protein: CGDGGYFYTF; CDR3 DNA: TGTGGGGACGGGGGGTACTTCTACACCTTC
J gene: TRBJ2-3; V gene: TRBV27; clone size: -; D gene: TRBD2; CDR3 protein: CASKQAGGGTDTQYF; CDR3 DNA: TGTGCCAGCAAACAAGCGGGGGGGGGCACAGATACGCAGTATTTT
J gene: TRBJ1-2; V gene: TRBV2; clone size: -; D gene: -; CDR3 protein: CASSGASQGNYGYTF; CDR3 DNA: TGTGCCAGCAGTGGGGCTAGTCAGGGGAACTATGGCTACACCTTC
J gene: TRBJ2-7; V gene: TRBV5-4; clone size: -; D gene: TRBD1; CDR3 protein: CASSWDRGRYEQYF; CDR3 DNA: TGTGCCAGCAGCTGGGACAGGGGGCGCTACGAGCAGTACTTC
J gene: TRBJ2-5; V gene: TRBV5-6; clone size: -; D gene: TRBD1; CDR3 protein: CASSPGTEETQYF; CDR3 DNA: TGTGCCAGCAGCCCCGGGACAGAAGAGACCCAGTACTTC
J gene: TRBJ1-3; V gene: TRBV29-1; clone size: once; D gene: TRBD1; CDR3 protein: CSATPGQGNTIYF; CDR3 DNA: TGCAGCGCCACCCCGGGACAGGGAAACACCATATATTTT
J gene: TRBJ1-4; V gene: TRBV7-2; clone size: -; D gene: -; CDR3 protein: CASSLQEGEKLFF; CDR3 DNA: TGTGCCAGCAGCCTTCAAGAGGGTGAAAAACTGTTTTTT
J gene: TRBJ2-7; V gene: TRBV11-2; clone size: -; D gene: -; CDR3 protein: CASSATGAYYEQYF; CDR3 DNA: TGTGCCAGCAGCGCAACGGGAGCATACTACGAGCAGTACTTC
J gene: TRBJ1-1; V gene: TRBV12-5; clone size: -; D gene: TRBD1; CDR3 protein: CARAPTGEDTEAFF; CDR3 DNA: TGTGCTAGGGCCCCAACAGGGGAGGACACTGAAGCTTTCTTT
J gene: TRBJ1-5; V gene: TRBV27; clone size: -; D gene: -; CDR3 protein: CASSLSGGSNQPQHF; CDR3 DNA: TGTGCCAGCAGTTTATCGGGGGGAAGCAATCAGCCCCAGCATTTT
J gene: TRBJ2-3; V gene: TRBV27; clone size: few; D gene: -; CDR3 protein: CASSFNGMSTDTQYF; CDR3 DNA: TGTGCCAGCAGTTTTAACGGGATGAGCACAGATACGCAGTATTTT
J gene: TRBJ1-3; V gene: TRBV29-1; clone size: -; D gene: TRBD1; CDR3 protein: CSVEDLKGQGSSGNTIYF; CDR3 DNA: TGCAGCGTTGAAGATCTTAAAGGACAGGGGAGCTCTGGAAACACCATATATTTT
J gene: TRBJ2-2; V gene: TRBV10-1; clone size: -; D gene: -; CDR3 protein: CASSDGTPNGELFF; CDR3 DNA: TGCGCCAGCAGCGACGGGACTCCCAACGGGGAGCTGTTTTTT
J gene: TRBJ2-2; V gene: TRBV21-1; clone size: -; D gene: -; CDR3 protein: CASSKALDRGGAWGPTGELFF; CDR3 DNA: TGTGCCAGCAGCAAAGCGCTTGATCGCGGGGGGGCCTGGGGACCCACCGGGGAGCTGTTTTTT
J gene: TRBJ1-6; V gene: TRBV2; clone size: many; D gene: -; CDR3 protein: CASSERGPNYNSPLHF; CDR3 DNA: TGTGCCAGCAGTGAGAGAGGGCCGAACTATAATTCACCCCTCCACTTT
J gene: TRBJ2-1; V gene: TRBV2; clone size: -; D gene: -; CDR3 protein: CASSEASGPSYNEQFF; CDR3 DNA: TGTGCCAGCAGTGAAGCTAGCGGACCTTCCTACAATGAGCAGTTCTTC
J gene: TRBJ1-1; V gene: TRBV5-1; clone size: few; D gene: -; CDR3 protein: CASSLVGAGNTEAFF; CDR3 DNA: TGCGCCAGCAGCTTGGTTGGGGCTGGAAACACTGAAGCTTTCTTT
J gene: TRBJ2-7; V gene: TRBV6-1; clone size: -; D gene: -; CDR3 protein: CASLTRSSYEQYF; CDR3 DNA: TGTGCCAGCCTCACGAGGAGCTCCTACGAGCAGTACTTC
J gene: TRBJ2-7; V gene: TRBV15; clone size: -; D gene: -; CDR3 protein: CATSRDRTVLTYEQYF; CDR3 DNA: TGTGCCACCAGCAGAGATAGGACAGTGCTTACCTACGAGCAGTACTTC
J gene: TRBJ2-7; V gene: TRBV19; clone size: once; D gene: TRBD1; CDR3 protein: CASSRTGSYEQYF; CDR3 DNA: TGTGCCAGTAGTCGGACAGGAAGCTACGAGCAGTACTTC
J gene: TRBJ1-2; V gene: TRBV6-5; clone size: -; D gene: TRBD1; CDR3 protein: CASRQQGETNYGYTF; CDR3 DNA: TGTGCCAGCAGGCAACAGGGGGAGACGAACTATGGCTACACCTTC
J gene: TRBJ1-2; V gene: TRBV9; clone size: -; D gene: TRBD1; CDR3 protein: CASSADGTARYGYTF; CDR3 DNA: TGTGCCAGCAGCGCCGATGGGACAGCGCGCTATGGCTACACCTTC
J gene: TRBJ2-3; V gene: TRBV27; clone size: -; D gene: -; CDR3 protein: CASSLWEADTQYF; CDR3 DNA: TGTGCCAGCAGTTTGTGGGAGGCAGATACGCAGTATTTT
J gene: TRBJ1-2; V gene: TRBV7-9; clone size: few; D gene: -; CDR3 protein: CASSPGTGGYTF; CDR3 DNA: TGTGCCAGCAGCCCTGGGACTGGTGGCTACACCTTC
J gene: TRBJ1-1; V gene: TRBV7-3; clone size: -; D gene: -; CDR3 protein: CASSLLGRGYTEAFF; CDR3 DNA: TGTGCCAGCAGCTTATTGGGCAGGGGATACACTGAAGCTTTCTTT
J gene: TRBJ2-1; V gene: TRBV11-3; clone size: -; D gene: TRBD2; CDR3 protein: CASSFLAGGSGNEQFF; CDR3 DNA: TGTGCCAGCAGCTTCCTAGCGGGGGGGTCGGGTAATGAGCAGTTCTTC
J gene: TRBJ2-7; V gene: TRBV11-3; clone size: few; D gene: TRBD1; CDR3 protein: CASTTRGRTGSAQYF; CDR3 DNA: TGTGCCAGCACGACACGGGGACGGACAGGGTCAGCGCAGTACTTC
J gene: TRBJ2-3; V gene: TRBV30; clone size: -; D gene: TRBD2; CDR3 protein: CAWSGLAGTDTQYF; CDR3 DNA: TGTGCCTGGAGTGGACTAGCGGGTACAGATACGCAGTATTTT
J gene: TRBJ1-5; V gene: TRBV2; clone size: -; D gene: -; CDR3 protein: CASREQGVNQPQHF; CDR3 DNA: TGTGCCAGCAGGGAACAAGGGGTCAATCAGCCCCAGCATTTT
J gene: TRBJ1-2; V gene: TRBV28; clone size: -; D gene: -; CDR3 protein: CASSLRVREVGELGYTF; CDR3 DNA: TGTGCCAGCAGTTTACGCGTGAGGGAGGTCGGGGAGCTCGGCTACACCTTC
J gene: TRBJ1-1; V gene: TRBV29-1; clone size: -; D gene: -; CDR3 protein: CSVERPGARTEAFF; CDR3 DNA: TGCAGCGTTGAGAGGCCTGGGGCGCGAACTGAAGCTTTCTTT
J gene: TRBJ2-7; V gene: TRBV18; clone size: -; D gene: TRBD1; CDR3 protein: CASSPERQGVIYEQYF; CDR3 DNA: TGTGCCAGCTCACCAGAAAGACAGGGGGTCATCTACGAGCAGTACTTC
J gene: TRBJ2-5; V gene: TRBV6-5; clone size: -; D gene: TRBD1; CDR3 protein: CASRPGGAGQETQYF; CDR3 DNA: TGTGCCAGCAGGCCAGGGGGCGCAGGTCAAGAGACCCAGTACTTC
J gene: TRBJ1-1; V gene: TRBV7-9; clone size: -; D gene: -; CDR3 protein: CASSLIGVTEAFF; CDR3 DNA: TGTGCCAGCAGCTTAATCGGGGTCACTGAAGCTTTCTTT
J gene: TRBJ1-1; V gene: TRBV28; clone size: -; D gene: -; CDR3 protein: CASSSLPDITLNTEAFF; CDR3 DNA: TGTGCCAGCAGTTCCCTCCCGGACATAACCCTGAACACTGAAGCTTTCTTT
J gene: TRBJ2-7; V gene: TRBV5-1; clone size: -; D gene: -; CDR3 protein: CASSSTGHYEQYF; CDR3 DNA: TGCGCCAGCAGCTCCACAGGGCACTACGAGCAGTACTTC
J gene: TRBJ1-3; V gene: TRBV7-8; clone size: -; D gene: -; CDR3 protein: CASSHTPRTAGNTIYF; CDR3 DNA: TGTGCCAGCAGCCACACTCCCCGGACAGCTGGAAACACCATATATTTT
J gene: TRBJ2-3; V gene: TRBV7-9; clone size: -; D gene: -; CDR3 protein: CASSSNSGTQYF; CDR3 DNA: TGTGCCAGCAGCTCCAATTCGGGTACGCAGTATTTT
J gene: TRBJ2-7; V gene: TRBV11-2; clone size: -; D gene: TRBD2; CDR3 protein: CASSLGRRGEPYEQYF; CDR3 DNA: TGTGCCAGCAGCCTTGGGAGACGGGGGGAACCCTACGAGCAGTACTTC
J gene: TRBJ2-1; V gene: TRBV11-3; clone size: -; D gene: -; CDR3 protein: CASSQDRSSYNEQFF; CDR3 DNA: TGTGCCAGCAGCCAAGACAGGAGCTCCTACAATGAGCAGTTCTTC
J gene: TRBJ2-2; V gene: TRBV4-1; clone size: -; D gene: TRBD1; CDR3 protein: CASSQTDRDTGELFF; CDR3 DNA: TGCGCCAGCAGCCAAACGGACAGGGACACCGGGGAGCTGTTTTTT
J gene: TRBJ2-7; V gene: TRBV11-2; clone size: -; D gene: -; CDR3 protein: CASSLLSRYYEQYF; CDR3 DNA: TGTGCCAGCAGCTTACTGTCCAGGTACTACGAGCAGTACTTC
J gene: TRBJ2-7; V gene: TRBV21-1; clone size: -; D gene: -; CDR3 protein: CASSRNPSGDNYEQYF; CDR3 DNA: TGTGCCAGCAGCAGAAACCCTAGCGGTGATAACTACGAGCAGTACTTC
J gene: TRBJ2-7; V gene: TRBV2; clone size: -; D gene: -; CDR3 protein: CASSQDYYEQYF; CDR3 DNA: TGTGCCAGCAGCCAAGACTACTACGAGCAGTACTTC
J gene: TRBJ1-6; V gene: TRBV7-3; clone size: once; D gene: -; CDR3 protein: CASSLEGGRSPLHF; CDR3 DNA: TGTGCCAGCAGCTTAGAAGGGGGTCGTTCACCCCTCCACTTT
J gene: TRBJ2-5; V gene: TRBV7-9; clone size: -; D gene: -; CDR3 protein: CASSLPGVQETQYF; CDR3 DNA: TGTGCCAGCAGCTTACCAGGGGTCCAAGAGACCCAGTACTTC
J gene: TRBJ1-1; V gene: TRBV5-1; clone size: -; D gene: TRBD1; CDR3 protein: CASSLVGQLTTEAFF; CDR3 DNA: TGCGCCAGCAGCTTGGTGGGACAGCTGACCACTGAAGCTTTCTTT
J gene: TRBJ2-1; V gene: TRBV6-1; clone size: -; D gene: TRBD1; CDR3 protein: CASSVDRGSYNEQFF; CDR3 DNA: TGTGCCAGCAGTGTCGACAGGGGCTCCTACAATGAGCAGTTCTTC
J gene: TRBJ2-4; V gene: TRBV7-7; clone size: -; D gene: TRBD2; CDR3 protein: CASSPPPGGNIQYF; CDR3 DNA: TGTGCTAGCAGCCCCCCACCGGGGGGGAACATTCAGTACTTC
J gene: TRBJ1-2; V gene: TRBV7-9; clone size: few; D gene: -; CDR3 protein: CASSPANGEGYTF; CDR3 DNA: TGTGCCAGCAGCCCGGCCAACGGGGAAGGCTACACCTTC
J gene: TRBJ1-4; V gene: TRBV28; clone size: once; D gene: TRBD1; CDR3 protein: CASRKNRGTNEKLFF; CDR3 DNA: TGTGCCAGCCGGAAGAACAGGGGAACTAATGAAAAACTGTTTTTT
J gene: TRBJ1-1; V gene: TRBV28; clone size: once; D gene: -; CDR3 protein: CASSLWSMNTEAFF; CDR3 DNA: TGTGCCAGCAGTTTATGGAGTATGAACACTGAAGCTTTCTTT
J gene: TRBJ1-2; V gene: TRBV7-9; clone size: -; D gene: -; CDR3 protein: CASSPTENYGYTF; CDR3 DNA: TGTGCCAGCAGCCCCACAGAAAACTATGGCTACACCTTC
J gene: TRBJ1-6; V gene: TRBV7-9; clone size: -; D gene: TRBD1; CDR3 protein: CASSWIPGQGGDSPLHF; CDR3 DNA: TGTGCCAGCAGCTGGATTCCGGGACAGGGTGGTGATTCACCCCTCCACTTT
J gene: TRBJ2-5; V gene: TRBV27; clone size: -; D gene: -; CDR3 protein: CASRRAGEKETQYF; CDR3 DNA: TGTGCCAGCAGACGGGCAGGGGAAAAGGAGACCCAGTACTTC
J gene: TRBJ2-5; V gene: TRBV7-2; clone size: -; D gene: -; CDR3 protein: CASSLSRGETQYF; CDR3 DNA: TGTGCCAGCAGCCTTAGCCGAGGAGAGACCCAGTACTTC
J gene: TRBJ1-1; V gene: TRBV9; clone size: -; D gene: TRBD1; CDR3 protein: CASSVEDRATEAFF; CDR3 DNA: TGTGCCAGCAGCGTAGAAGACAGGGCCACTGAAGCTTTCTTT
J gene: TRBJ1-5; V gene: TRBV19; clone size: few; D gene: TRBD1; CDR3 protein: CASRQDRDQPQHF; CDR3 DNA: TGTGCCAGTAGACAGGACAGGGATCAGCCCCAGCATTTT